This T cell receptor (beta chain) was obtained from a study of human T cells and chemical hapten exposure. Background on the study: Alopecia areata, totalis or universalis affected patients, mainly female.

Study conclusions and caveats: Healthy people's immune response may differ from that of the donors, who had alopecia.

This clonotype was observed a few times. Its antigen is not known. Attachment of unique molecular identifiers to individual cDNA molecules was performed in the library. TCRdb reprocessed the RACE reads with MiXCR, giving one entry per CDR3 protein. This repertoire shows tens of thousands of distinct CDR3 sequences, about 10% found once; its top ten account for 3% to 4.5%. Indicated time point: pre-sensitization, week 0. Described treatment: therapeutic diphenylcyclopropenone sensitization with weekly scalp DPC. The CDR3 loop spans 13 amino acids. Trimming pared 7 bases from V and 2 bases from J, leaving 11 bases between.

This rearrangement joins TRBV12-3 or TRBV12-4 to TRBJ2-5; no clear D gene. The source of this sequence is a middle-aged woman with alopecia areata. Some clones in this sample may be carry-over from other donors' samples. The sample in question was whole blood, obtained in connection with sensitization to the hapten diphenylcyclopropenone (DPC). The CDR3, as DNA: TGTGCCAGCACCTCGGTGAATCAAGAGACCCAGTACTTC. Amino acid sequence: CASTSVNQETQYF.